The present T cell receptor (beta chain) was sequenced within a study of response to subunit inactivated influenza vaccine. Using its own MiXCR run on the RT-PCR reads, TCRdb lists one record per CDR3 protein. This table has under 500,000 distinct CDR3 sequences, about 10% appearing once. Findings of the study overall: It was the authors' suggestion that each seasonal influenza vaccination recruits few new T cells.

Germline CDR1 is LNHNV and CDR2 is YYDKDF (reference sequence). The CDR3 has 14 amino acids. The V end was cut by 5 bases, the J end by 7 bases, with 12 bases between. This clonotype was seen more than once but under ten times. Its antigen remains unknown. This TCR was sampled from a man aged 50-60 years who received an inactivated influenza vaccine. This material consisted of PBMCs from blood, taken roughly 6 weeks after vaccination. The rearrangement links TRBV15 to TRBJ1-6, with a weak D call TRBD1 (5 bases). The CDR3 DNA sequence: TGTGCCACCAGCTCCCAGACAGAAAATTCACCCCTCCACTTT. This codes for CATSSQTENSPLHF.